This T cell receptor beta chain was recovered during a study of shared clonotypes between healthy human individuals (dated by TCRdb to 2020 to 2021). A note on the overall study: A couple of women and a few men aged 18 to 49 years were included in the cohort. For each donor, CD4 naive and CD4 memory were each run on three plates, CD8 naive on two plates, and CD8 memory on one plate. Between about 0.9 and 10 billion PBMCs per donor were obtained by leukapheresis. Blood TCR repertoires of a handful of healthy adults were deeply sequenced to estimate repertoire size and the extent of clonotype sharing between individuals. To increase sequencing depth and limit assay-specific biases, TCR repertoire library preparation and sequencing were carried out by different laboratories using diverse techniques. On the study overall, not on this receptor specifically: Pairwise subsampling indicated that sequencing depth was expected to affect the degree of clonotype sharing among donors. Rarefaction of sorted-subset datasets indicated incomplete sequencing despite the large sequencing depth. Naive subsets generally had larger estimated clonotype richness than memory subsets. Sharing across several donors was observed for 4.5% to 6.5% of naive CD4, over 3% of naive CD8, 2% to 2.5% of memory CD4, and about 0.38% of memory CD8 clonotypes. Compared with non-shared clonotypes, clonotypes shared by all four sorted-subset donors had higher generation probabilities. Because the study included a small number of donors, the genetic and exposure-history diversity represented was limited. Sampling was restricted to blood, and TCR repertoires in tissue are likely to differ from TCR repertoires in blood.

Of note for this clone: Its antigen is unknown. The record has no base qualities; no much larger clone is one base away.

Donors were healthy HIV-negative adults with no recently reported acute infections or vaccinations. Every donor was a Caucasian adult residing in Nashville, Tennessee, USA. CD4+ T cells were enriched through magnetic negative selection, after which naive cells were positively selected on CD45RA and the remaining negative fraction served as the memory subset. Blood was collected by leukapheresis, and PBMCs were isolated by Ficoll-Histopaque density gradient centrifugation and then cryopreserved in liquid nitrogen vapor phase. Purity and quantity of every magnetically sorted T cell population were checked by analytical flow cytometry. Genomic DNA was isolated from every sorted fraction and measured by UV absorbance on a Nanodrop 2000c. The cysteine opens and the phenylalanine closes a CDR3 of 14 amino acids. The only DNA kept is the CDR3, 42 bases in frame from the first base. Per the germline V gene, MDHEN is the CDR1 and SYDVKM is the CDR2. V is pared back by 5 bases and J by 0 bases, with 9 bases lying between the germline termini.

Using the deep immunoSEQ assay, multiplex PCR amplified TCR CDR3 regions from genomic DNA. Genomic DNA extracted from each cell subset was distributed evenly over all wells of several immunoSEQ 96-well plates, and each plate served as one replicate. For sorted subsets, each replicate PCR was loaded with around 200 ng genomic DNA, equivalent to about 33,000 T cell genomes. Purified libraries were quantified with a Qubit 3.0 fluorometer, sized on a Bioanalyzer 2100, and re-quantified with the KAPA Library Quantification kit. A separate single-read 150-cycle Illumina NextSeq 550 flow cell was used to sequence each immunoSEQ 96-well plate. The source study handled its data this way. The immunoSEQ output contained only junctional sequences without quality scores, so filtering could not match that applied to full-length reads. To assign V/J genes and CDR3, sequences were annotated against IMGT germline references using PyIR, a Python wrapper for IgBLAST v1.9. Any read was removed if the V/J assignment was weak (E-value above 1e-6), the CDR3 was missing, or the read contained stop codons, out-of-frame junctions, or ambiguous translated residues. V3J clonotypes were defined as sequences sharing an identical inferred V gene, J gene, and CDR3 amino acid sequence. The percentage overlap between two repertoires was calculated by dividing the number of shared unique clonotypes by the size of the smaller repertoire. RTK rarefaction, the Chao1 estimator, and Recon v2.1 estimates of unobserved clonotypes were used to assess repertoire richness. For all TCRbeta clonotypes obtained by the gDNA method from a few donors, generation probabilities were computed with OLGA. TCRdb re-hosts the immuneACCESS table, in-frame sequences only. Its copies lack some clones; in the studies checked, an unresolved V gene accounts for under half of them, and the cause for the rest is not known. For V, J and clone size, that table is used; D and trimming come from the DNA. This sample holds over 400,000 clones; around 95% were observed only once. The ten most abundant clones make up nearly 0.065% of the sample.

The sequence was collected from a woman in her 30s in good health. Sequenced material: naive CD4+ T cells sorted from blood. The cell subset or site label, as the study defines it: CD45RA+ positively selected. The sequence links TRBV28 to TRBJ2-3; the D gene identity is not certain. In nucleotide form, the sequence is TGTGCCAGCAGTCGAGTGGACAGCACAGATACGCAGTATTTT. It codes for CASSRVDSTDTQYF. With the portions outside the CDR3 filled from the reference TRBV28 and TRBJ2-3 genes, the complete variable region becomes DVKVTQSSRYLVKRTGEKVFLECVQDMDHENMFWYRQDPGLGLRLIYFSYDVKMKEKGDIPEGYSVSREKKERFSLILESASTNQTSMYLCASSRVDSTDTQYFGPGTRLTVL.